The entry below describes one T cell receptor (beta chain). Its matching antigen is unknown. This sample was included in a study of T and B cells in COVID-19 patients. At the level of the study: Of around 20 active-infection patients, 15 to 19 carried comorbidities linked to unfavorable COVID-19 outcome. Study conclusions and caveats: In COVID-19 patients, T cell receptor beta variable and joining gene use was reportedly strongly skewed.

From blood, roughly 220-550 ng of genomic DNA served as TRB template. TRB rearrangements were amplified by multiplex PCR with BIOMED2 TRB-A/B primers. A single record per CDR3 protein comes from TCRdb applying MiXCR to the multiplex PCR reads. The sample carries fewer than 5,000 distinct CDR3 sequences, roughly a quarter recorded once. The sequence was collected from a human donor with active COVID-19. The donor label of this sample is uncertain. The sequenced sample was blood.

DNA of the CDR3: TGTGCCAGCAGTTATTCGACAGGGGGCCAGCCCCAGCATTTT. Residues: CASSYSTGGQPQHF. The rearrangement links TRBV6-5 to TRBJ1-5; 10 bases align to TRBD1. The germline gives CDR1 MNHEY, CDR2 SVGAGI. J was trimmed by 7 bases and V by 3 bases; bases with no gene match: 3. The CDR3 is made up of 14 amino acids.